This T cell receptor (beta chain) was sequenced for a study of shared T cell receptors in the human thymus. V was shortened by 0 bases and J by 2 bases, with 8 bases between the two germline ends. This CDR3 has 14 residues. The germline V gene has CDR1 LGHNA and CDR2 YSLEER. Produced via immunoSEQ multiplex PCR; TCRdb's table is partial and in-frame only. Of about 660,000 clones in the sample, around 89% were seen once. These data were also reused for a study on human thymus T cells. As reported in that work: Having surgery to correct congenital heart defects, healthy Finnish infants acted as the donors. Thymus tissue for the work was resected from patients undergoing corrective heart surgery. Unrelated individuals were reported by related research to share highly overlapping thymic repertoires.

The sequencing input was thymocytes. This chain links TRBV4-3 with TRBJ2-7; D is uncertain. This sequence was found in a boy in the first two years of life with a congenital heart defect. The chain's CDR3 is CASSQDQATYEQYF. For the CDR3, the DNA is TGCGCCAGCAGCCAAGATCAGGCCACCTACGAGCAGTACTTC.